This T cell receptor beta chain came from a study of post-analysis software for immune sequencing data. Every TCR beta cDNA library bore unique molecular identifiers. TCRdb passed the PCR reads through MiXCR, listing each CDR3 protein once. The sample includes about 820,000 distinct CDR3 sequences, about 53% of them seen just once. This clonotype was picked up a small number of times. Its antigen is unidentified. The CDR3 spans 17 residues. From germline, CDR1 is SGHTA and CDR2 FQGTGA. The V end lost 5 bases, the J end lost 1 base, and 19 bases lay between the germline ends. Study-level points and caveats: F measure clustering grouped samples strongly by preparation batch. TRBV5-6, TRBV5-1 and TRBV20-1 belonged to a set of about five TRBV segments that were more frequent in patients than controls.

This chain uses TRBV7-3 with TRBJ2-3, with D possibly matching TRBD2 (6 bases). The receptor was isolated from a girl aged 10-17 years with multiple sclerosis. The specimen sequenced was blood. The CDR3 reads CASSLGLAGRRTDTQYF. The CDR3 DNA reads TGTGCCAGCAGCCTCGGTCTGGCGGGGCGACGCACAGATACGCAGTATTTT.